In its sample, the clone carrying this TCR beta chain was seen once. Its antigen is currently unknown. The junction differs from germline at one of its ends, possibly a read error. The CDR3 totals 15 residues. The germline V gene has CDR1 MNHNS and CDR2 SASEGT. The sample belongs to a study of shared clonotypes between healthy human individuals. The assay was immunoSEQ multiplex PCR, and TCRdb's table has in-frame clones only and misses some. The sample lists 550,000 to 650,000 clones, around 96% occurring once. Terminally differentiated effector memory CD45RA+ cells were left out of the naive CD8 fraction, which was CD45RO-negative and positively selected for CCR7. General observations from the study: On the whole, naive subsets had larger estimated richness than memory subsets had.

The origin of this receptor is a woman aged 25 to 39 in good health. V is TRBV6-1 and J is TRBJ2-2; D may be TRBD2 (7 bases). Sequenced: naive CD8+ T cells sorted from blood. In nucleotides, the CDR3 is TGTGTCAGCGTCGGCGGGGGCCCAAACACCGGGGAGCTGTTTTTT. Residues: CVSVGGGPNTGELFF.